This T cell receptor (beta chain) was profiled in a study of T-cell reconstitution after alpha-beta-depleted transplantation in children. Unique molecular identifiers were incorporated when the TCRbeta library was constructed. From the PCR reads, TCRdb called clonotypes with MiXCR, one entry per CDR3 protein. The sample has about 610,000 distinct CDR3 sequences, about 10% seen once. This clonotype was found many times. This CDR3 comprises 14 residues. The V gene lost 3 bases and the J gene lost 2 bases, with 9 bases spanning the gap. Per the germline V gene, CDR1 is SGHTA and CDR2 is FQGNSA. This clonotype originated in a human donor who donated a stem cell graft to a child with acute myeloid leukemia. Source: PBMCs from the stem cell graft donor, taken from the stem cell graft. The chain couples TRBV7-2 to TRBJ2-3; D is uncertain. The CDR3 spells CASSFTIPTDTQYF. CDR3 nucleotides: TGTGCCAGCAGCTTTACTATCCCCACAGATACGCAGTATTTT.